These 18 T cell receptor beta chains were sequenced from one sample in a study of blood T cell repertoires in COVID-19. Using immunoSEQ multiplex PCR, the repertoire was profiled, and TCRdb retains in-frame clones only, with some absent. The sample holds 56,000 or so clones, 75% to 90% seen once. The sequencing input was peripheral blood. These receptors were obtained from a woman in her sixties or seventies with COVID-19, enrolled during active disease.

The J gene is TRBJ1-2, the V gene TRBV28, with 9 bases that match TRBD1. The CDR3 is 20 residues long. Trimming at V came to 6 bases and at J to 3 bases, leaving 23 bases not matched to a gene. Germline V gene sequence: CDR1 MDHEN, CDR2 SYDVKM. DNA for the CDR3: TGTGCCAGCAGCACGAACTTCAGGAGGTCCACACGGGACAGGGACTATGGCTACACCTTC. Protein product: CASSTNFRRSTRDRDYGYTF.

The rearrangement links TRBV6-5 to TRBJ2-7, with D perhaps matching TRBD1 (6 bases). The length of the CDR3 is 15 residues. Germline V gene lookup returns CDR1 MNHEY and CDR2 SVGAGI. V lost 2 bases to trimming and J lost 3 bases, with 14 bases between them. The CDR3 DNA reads TGTGCCAGCAGTTACCGCCCACAGGGAAGCTACGAGCAGTACTTC. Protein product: CASSYRPQGSYEQYF.

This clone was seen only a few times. The CDR3 is CAGQGNNEQFF. In DNA form, the CDR3 reads TGTGCCGGTCAGGGGAACAATGAGCAGTTCTTC. The chain couples TRBV28 to TRBJ2-1; the D gene is possibly TRBD1 (6 bases). The V gene's germline CDR1 is MDHEN and CDR2 SYDVKM. Trimming stripped 11 bases from V and 5 bases from J, with 10 bases between. CDR3 size: 11 residues.

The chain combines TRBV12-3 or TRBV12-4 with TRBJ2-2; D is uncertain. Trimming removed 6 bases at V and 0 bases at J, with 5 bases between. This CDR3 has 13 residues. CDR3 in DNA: TGTGCCAGCAGCGCGGCGAACACCGGGGAGCTGTTTTTT. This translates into CASSAANTGELFF.

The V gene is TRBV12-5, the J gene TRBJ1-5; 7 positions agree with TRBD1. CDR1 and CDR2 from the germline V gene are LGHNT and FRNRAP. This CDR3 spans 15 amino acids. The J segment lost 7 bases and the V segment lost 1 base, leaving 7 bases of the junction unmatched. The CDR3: CASGLALDREQPQHF. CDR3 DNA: TGTGCTAGTGGTTTGGCACTCGACAGGGAACAGCCCCAGCATTTT.

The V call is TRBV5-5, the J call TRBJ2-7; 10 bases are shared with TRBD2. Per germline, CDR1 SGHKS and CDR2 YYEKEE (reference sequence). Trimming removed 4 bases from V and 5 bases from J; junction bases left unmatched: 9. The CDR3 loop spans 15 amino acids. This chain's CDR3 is CASSQAGGGRNEQYF. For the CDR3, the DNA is TGTGCCAGCAGCCAAGCGGGAGGGGGTAGAAACGAGCAGTACTTC.

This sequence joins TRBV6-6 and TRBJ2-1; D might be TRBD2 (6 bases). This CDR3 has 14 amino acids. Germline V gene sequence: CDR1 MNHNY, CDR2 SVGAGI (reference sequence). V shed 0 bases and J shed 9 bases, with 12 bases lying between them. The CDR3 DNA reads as TGTGCCAGCAGTTACTCGAAACTAGCTGGTGAGCAGTTCTTC. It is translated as CASSYSKLAGEQFF.

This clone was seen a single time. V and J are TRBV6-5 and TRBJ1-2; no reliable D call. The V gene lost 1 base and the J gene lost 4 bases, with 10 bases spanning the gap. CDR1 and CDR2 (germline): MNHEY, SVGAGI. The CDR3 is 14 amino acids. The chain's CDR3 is CASSYFGGSYGYTF. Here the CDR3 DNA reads TGTGCCAGCAGTTACTTTGGCGGCTCCTATGGCTACACCTTC.

CDR3 in amino acids: CASSRLVAGGLNEQFF. CDR3 nucleotide sequence: TGTGCCAGCAGCCGACTAGTAGCGGGAGGGCTCAATGAGCAGTTCTTC. The chain is built from TRBV5-6 and TRBJ2-1; TRBD2 aligns across 11 bases. Germline V gives CDR1 SGHDT, CDR2 YYEEEE. The CDR3 contains 16 residues. After removal of 4 bases from V and 6 bases from J, the junction contained 9 bases not matched to a gene.

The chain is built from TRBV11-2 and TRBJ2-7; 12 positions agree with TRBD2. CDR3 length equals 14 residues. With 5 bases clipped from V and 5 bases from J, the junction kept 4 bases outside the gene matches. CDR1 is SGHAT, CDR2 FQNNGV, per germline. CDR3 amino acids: CASSPSGGAHEQYF. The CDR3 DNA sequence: TGTGCCAGCAGCCCTAGCGGGGGGGCCCACGAGCAGTACTTC.

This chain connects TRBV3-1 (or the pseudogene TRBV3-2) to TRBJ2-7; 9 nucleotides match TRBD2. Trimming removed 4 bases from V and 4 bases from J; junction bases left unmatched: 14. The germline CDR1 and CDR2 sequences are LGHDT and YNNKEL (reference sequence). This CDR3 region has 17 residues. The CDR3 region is CASSRLLAGPKGYEQYF. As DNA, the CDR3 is TGTGCCAGCAGCCGCCTTCTAGCGGGGCCTAAGGGGTACGAGCAGTACTTC.

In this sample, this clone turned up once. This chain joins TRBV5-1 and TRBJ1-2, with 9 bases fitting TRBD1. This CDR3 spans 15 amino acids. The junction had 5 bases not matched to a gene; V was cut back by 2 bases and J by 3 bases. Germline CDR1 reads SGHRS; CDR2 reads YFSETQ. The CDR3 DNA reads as TGCGCCAGCAGCTTCGGACAGGGGAGTTACTATGGCTACACCTTC. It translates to CASSFGQGSYYGYTF.

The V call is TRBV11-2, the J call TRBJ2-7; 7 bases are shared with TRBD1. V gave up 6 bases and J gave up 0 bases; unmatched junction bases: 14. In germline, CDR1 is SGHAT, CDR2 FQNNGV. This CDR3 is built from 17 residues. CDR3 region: CASRRQGSYMGSYEQYF. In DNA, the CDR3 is TGTGCCAGCAGGAGACAGGGCTCCTACATGGGCTCCTACGAGCAGTACTTC.

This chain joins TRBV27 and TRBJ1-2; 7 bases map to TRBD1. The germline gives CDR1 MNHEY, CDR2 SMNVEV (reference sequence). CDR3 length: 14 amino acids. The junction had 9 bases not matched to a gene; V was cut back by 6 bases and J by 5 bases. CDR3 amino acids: CASRPFGTEYGYTF. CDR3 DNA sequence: TGTGCCAGCAGACCATTCGGGACAGAGTATGGCTACACCTTC.

CDR3: CATSDFPPNEQFF. The CDR3 DNA sequence: TGTGCCACCAGTGATTTTCCTCCTAATGAGCAGTTCTTC. The chain recombines TRBV24-1 with TRBJ2-1, with unresolved D. Germline lookup yields CDR1 KGHDR and CDR2 SFDVKD. The CDR3 has 13 amino acids. Trimming shortened V by 1 base and J by 7 bases, and 7 bases separated the two germline ends.

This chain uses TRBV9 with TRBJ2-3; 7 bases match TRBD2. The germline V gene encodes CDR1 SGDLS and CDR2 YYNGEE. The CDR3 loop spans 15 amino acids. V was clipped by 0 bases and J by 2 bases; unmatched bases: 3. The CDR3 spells CASSVGSGATDTQYF. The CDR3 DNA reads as TGTGCCAGCAGCGTAGGGAGCGGGGCCACAGATACGCAGTATTTT.

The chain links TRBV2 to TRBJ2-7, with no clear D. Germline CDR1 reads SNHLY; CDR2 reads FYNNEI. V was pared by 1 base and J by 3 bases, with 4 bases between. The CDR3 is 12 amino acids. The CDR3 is CASSEDIYEQYF. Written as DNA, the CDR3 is TGTGCCAGCAGTGAAGATATCTACGAGCAGTACTTC.

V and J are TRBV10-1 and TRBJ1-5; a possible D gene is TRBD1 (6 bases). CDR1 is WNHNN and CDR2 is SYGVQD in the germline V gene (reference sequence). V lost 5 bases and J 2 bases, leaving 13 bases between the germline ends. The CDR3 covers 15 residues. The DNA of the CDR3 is TGCGCCAGCAGTTCAGGGGAAGCGGGCAATCAGCCCCAGCATTTT. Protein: CASSSGEAGNQPQHF.